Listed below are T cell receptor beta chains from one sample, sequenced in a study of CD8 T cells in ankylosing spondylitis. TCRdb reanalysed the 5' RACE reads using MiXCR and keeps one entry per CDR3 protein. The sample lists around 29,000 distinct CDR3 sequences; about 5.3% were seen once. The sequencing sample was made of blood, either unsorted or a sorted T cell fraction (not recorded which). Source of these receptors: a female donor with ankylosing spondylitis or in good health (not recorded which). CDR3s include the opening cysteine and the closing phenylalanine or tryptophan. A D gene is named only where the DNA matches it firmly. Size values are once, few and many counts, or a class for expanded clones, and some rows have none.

CDR3: CASSDTPQETQYF
DNA: TGTGCCAGCAGCGACACCCCGCAAGAGACCCAGTACTTC
J: TRBJ2-5
V: TRBV9
size: many
D: .

CDR3: CASSVGSLNTEAFF
DNA: TGTGCCAGCAGCGTGGGCAGCCTGAACACTGAAGCTTTCTTT
J: TRBJ1-1
V: TRBV9
size: medium-sized
D: .

CDR3: CASFNQGQIYTEAFF
DNA: TGTGCCAGCTTTAACCAGGGACAGATATACACTGAAGCTTTCTTT
J: TRBJ1-1
V: TRBV12-3/TRBV12-4
size: medium-sized
D: TRBD1

CDR3: CASSIGGPDTQYF
DNA: TGTGCCAGCAGCATAGGAGGCCCAGATACGCAGTATTTT
J: TRBJ2-3
V: TRBV9
size: many
D: .

CDR3: CASSVAGGRPHNEQFF
DNA: TGTGCCAGCAGCGTAGCTGGCGGGAGGCCTCACAATGAGCAGTTCTTC
J: TRBJ2-1
V: TRBV9
size: .
D: TRBD2

CDR3: CASSPRPTKVPSYEQYF
DNA: TGTGCCAGCAGCCCGAGACCTACTAAGGTGCCCTCCTACGAGCAGTACTTC
J: TRBJ2-7
V: TRBV9
size: many
D: .

CDR3: CASSARLAGEAQTEGITQYF
DNA: TGTGCCAGCAGCGCCCGACTAGCGGGGGAGGCCCAAACTGAGGGTATTACGCAGTATTTT
J: TRBJ2-3
V: TRBV9
size: many
D: TRBD2

CDR3: CASSLKAGFGNEQYF
DNA: TGTGCCAGCAGCTTAAAGGCGGGTTTTGGAAACGAGCAGTACTTC
J: TRBJ2-7
V: TRBV9
size: many
D: .

CDR3: CASSVELASTDTQYF
DNA: TGTGCCAGCAGCGTAGAACTCGCATCCACAGATACGCAGTATTTT
J: TRBJ2-3
V: TRBV9
size: many
D: .

CDR3: CASSVVVQAEAFF
DNA: TGTGCCAGCAGCGTAGTTGTACAGGCTGAAGCTTTCTTT
J: TRBJ1-1
V: TRBV9
size: many
D: .

CDR3: CASSVSGLPTDTQYF
DNA: TGTGCCAGCAGCGTTTCGGGACTTCCCACAGATACGCAGTATTTT
J: TRBJ2-3
V: TRBV9
size: many
D: .

CDR3: CASSVVRGGFETQYF
DNA: TGTGCCAGCAGCGTAGTGCGGGGGGGCTTTGAGACCCAGTACTTC
J: TRBJ2-5
V: TRBV9
size: many
D: TRBD2

CDR3: CASSPNMGFASPLHF
DNA: TGTGCCAGCAGCCCAAACATGGGCTTTGCTTCACCCCTCCACTTT
J: TRBJ1-6
V: TRBV9
size: .
D: .

CDR3: CASSVGGGIIGEKLFF
DNA: TGTGCCAGCAGCGTAGGCGGAGGGATTATAGGGGAAAAACTGTTTTTT
J: TRBJ1-4
V: TRBV9
size: medium-sized
D: .

CDR3: CASSPNSVPETQYF
DNA: TGTGCCAGCAGCCCTAATAGCGTCCCAGAGACCCAGTACTTC
J: TRBJ2-5
V: TRBV9
size: many
D: .

CDR3: CASSQDTWDRDYSNQPQHF
DNA: TGTGCCAGCAGCCAAGATACGTGGGACAGGGATTATAGCAATCAGCCCCAGCATTTT
J: TRBJ1-5
V: TRBV4-2
size: many
D: TRBD1

CDR3: CASSVASGATGELFF
DNA: TGTGCCAGCAGCGTAGCCTCAGGGGCCACCGGGGAGCTGTTTTTT
J: TRBJ2-2
V: TRBV9
size: many
D: .

CDR3: CASSSRDRSSEAFF
DNA: TGTGCCAGCAGCTCACGGGACAGATCCTCTGAAGCTTTCTTT
J: TRBJ1-1
V: TRBV9
size: medium-sized
D: TRBD1

CDR3: CASSVEPNEKLFF
DNA: TGTGCCAGCAGCGTAGAACCTAATGAAAAACTGTTTTTT
J: TRBJ1-4
V: TRBV9
size: medium-sized
D: .

CDR3: CASSVVPAGGEQYF
DNA: TGTGCCAGCAGCGTAGTCCCTGCGGGGGGCGAGCAGTACTTC
J: TRBJ2-7
V: TRBV9
size: many
D: TRBD2

CDR3: CASSDPGQGGTGELFF
DNA: TGTGCCAGCAGCGACCCGGGACAGGGAGGGACCGGGGAGCTGTTTTTT
J: TRBJ2-2
V: TRBV9
size: many
D: TRBD1

CDR3: CASSVMGVARTDTQYF
DNA: TGTGCCAGCAGCGTAATGGGGGTCGCCCGCACAGATACGCAGTATTTT
J: TRBJ2-3
V: TRBV9
size: many
D: .

CDR3: CASSAGTAYNEQFF
DNA: TGTGCCAGCAGCGCCGGGACAGCCTACAATGAGCAGTTCTTC
J: TRBJ2-1
V: TRBV9
size: many
D: TRBD1

CDR3: CASSVRTDTEAFF
DNA: TGTGCCAGCAGCGTAAGGACAGACACTGAAGCTTTCTTT
J: TRBJ1-1
V: TRBV9
size: many
D: .

CDR3: CASSPRSNYGYTF
DNA: TGTGCCAGCAGCCCGCGAAGCAACTATGGCTACACCTTC
J: TRBJ1-2
V: TRBV9
size: many
D: .

CDR3: CASSGGRGLYGYTF
DNA: TGTGCCAGCAGCGGGGGTAGGGGACTATATGGCTACACCTTC
J: TRBJ1-2
V: TRBV9
size: few
D: .

CDR3: CASSASNNEQFF
DNA: TGTGCCAGCAGCGCCAGCAACAATGAGCAGTTCTTC
J: TRBJ2-1
V: TRBV9
size: few
D: .

CDR3: CASSVGAGDYEQYF
DNA: TGTGCCAGCAGCGTAGGAGCGGGGGACTACGAGCAGTACTTC
J: TRBJ2-7
V: TRBV9
size: many
D: TRBD2

CDR3: CASSRQGDNSPLHF
DNA: TGTGCCAGCAGTCGACAGGGGGATAATTCACCCCTCCACTTT
J: TRBJ1-6
V: TRBV9
size: many
D: TRBD1

CDR3: CASSFGRGLSWEQFF
DNA: .
J: TRBJ2-1
V: TRBV9
size: many
D: .

CDR3: CASSAISGGHETQYF
DNA: TGTGCCAGCAGCGCCATTAGCGGGGGACACGAGACCCAGTACTTC
J: TRBJ2-5
V: TRBV9
size: once
D: TRBD2

CDR3: CASSVAGGGELFF
DNA: TGTGCCAGCAGCGTAGCTGGCGGCGGGGAGCTGTTTTTT
J: TRBJ2-2
V: TRBV9
size: many
D: .

CDR3: CASSPLTGGQGTGELFF
DNA: TGTGCCAGCAGCCCTCTGACAGGGGGTCAAGGGACCGGGGAGCTGTTTTTT
J: TRBJ2-2
V: TRBV9
size: few
D: TRBD1

CDR3: CASSGGAGATQYF
DNA: TGTGCCAGCAGCGGAGGGGCAGGGGCGACCCAGTACTTC
J: TRBJ2-5
V: TRBV9
size: many
D: .

CDR3: CASSPEPWTGGFGNEQFF
DNA: TGTGCCAGCAGCCCCGAGCCGTGGACAGGGGGCTTCGGCAATGAGCAGTTCTTC
J: TRBJ2-1
V: TRBV9
size: many
D: TRBD1

CDR3: CASSVEGASSQYF
DNA: TGTGCCAGCAGCGTAGAAGGCGCTAGCTCCCAGTACTTC
J: TRBJ2-5
V: TRBV9
size: many
D: .

CDR3: CASSPEGQTLQETQYF
DNA: TGTGCCAGCAGCCCCGAGGGGCAGACTTTACAAGAGACCCAGTACTTC
J: TRBJ2-5
V: TRBV9
size: many
D: .

CDR3: CASSATGQPKGTDTQYF
DNA: TGTGCCAGCAGCGCAACCGGACAGCCCAAAGGCACAGATACGCAGTATTTT
J: TRBJ2-3
V: TRBV9
size: many
D: .

CDR3: CASSVSDRPTGELFF
DNA: TGTGCCAGCAGCGTCTCAGATCGTCCCACCGGGGAGCTGTTTTTT
J: TRBJ2-2
V: TRBV9
size: few
D: .